Listed below are T cell receptor beta chains from one sample, sequenced in a study of identical twins. TCRdb called the 5' RACE reads again in MiXCR, with one record for every CDR3 protein. This table has 450,000 or so distinct CDR3 sequences, around 20% appearing once. The specimen was naive T cells sorted from blood. These receptors all stem from a man between 50 and 59 years old in good health. The CDR3 runs from the conserved cysteine through the conserved F or W. The order of the fields is clone size, J gene, V gene, D gene, CDR3 DNA, CDR3 protein. D genes are given only for firm matches. Clone size is given for some rows only: seen once, a few or many times, or a class if the clone is expanded.

abundance: NA
j_gene: TRBJ2-3
v_gene: TRBV10-3
d_gene: TRBD2
CDR3nt: TGTGCCATCAGTGCCGATCTAGCGGGGGGGAGAGATACGCAGTATTTT
CDR3aa: CAISADLAGGRDTQYF

abundance: NA
j_gene: TRBJ2-1
v_gene: TRBV20-1
d_gene: TRBD2
CDR3nt: TGCAGTGCTAGAGCCCCGTGGGGTCCTAGCGGGGGGGAAAATGAGCAGTTCTTC
CDR3aa: CSARAPWGPSGGENEQFF

abundance: few
j_gene: TRBJ1-1
v_gene: TRBV10-2
d_gene: NA
CDR3nt: TGCGCCAGCAGTGAATGGGAATACACTGAAGCTTTCTTT
CDR3aa: CASSEWEYTEAFF

abundance: NA
j_gene: TRBJ2-6
v_gene: TRBV4-3
d_gene: NA
CDR3nt: TGCGCCAGCAGCCAAGATCTCCGGCCATCTGGGGCCAACGTCCTGACTTTC
CDR3aa: CASSQDLRPSGANVLTF

abundance: few
j_gene: TRBJ1-1
v_gene: TRBV7-2
d_gene: TRBD1
CDR3nt: TGTGCCAGCAGCCGGGACAGGTTGAACACTGAAGCTTTCTTT
CDR3aa: CASSRDRLNTEAFF

abundance: few
j_gene: TRBJ2-7
v_gene: TRBV4-1
d_gene: NA
CDR3nt: TGCGCCAGCAGCCAAGCCCAGAGAACAGACTACGAGCAGTACTTC
CDR3aa: CASSQAQRTDYEQYF

abundance: few
j_gene: TRBJ1-5
v_gene: TRBV10-3
d_gene: NA
CDR3nt: TGTGCCATCAGTGAGTCAGGGCGGGATCAGCCCCAGCATTTT
CDR3aa: CAISESGRDQPQHF

abundance: few
j_gene: TRBJ2-1
v_gene: TRBV27
d_gene: NA
CDR3nt: TGTGCCAGCAGTTTACTCCAGGCCTACCCGTTAGATGAGCAGTTCTTC
CDR3aa: CASSLLQAYPLDEQFF

abundance: many
j_gene: TRBJ2-7
v_gene: TRBV12-3/TRBV12-4
d_gene: NA
CDR3nt: TGTGCCAGCAGTTTCGCCGACTCCTACGAGCAGTACTTC
CDR3aa: CASSFADSYEQYF

abundance: many
j_gene: TRBJ2-5
v_gene: TRBV28
d_gene: NA
CDR3nt: TGTGCCAGCAGTTCAGGGGGAGGGCCCCAGTACTTC
CDR3aa: CASSSGGGPQYF

abundance: NA
j_gene: TRBJ2-7
v_gene: TRBV18
d_gene: NA
CDR3nt: TGTGCCAGCTCACCGAGGGGTAACGAGCAGTACTTC
CDR3aa: CASSPRGNEQYF

abundance: NA
j_gene: TRBJ2-3
v_gene: TRBV6-4
d_gene: TRBD1
CDR3nt: TGTGCCAGCAGCGCGCGTTCAGGTCCAGGGGGAGATACGCAGTATTTT
CDR3aa: CASSARSGPGGDTQYF

abundance: NA
j_gene: TRBJ1-5
v_gene: TRBV23-1
d_gene: NA
CDR3nt: TGCGCCAGCAGTCAAAGCAGGTACAATCAGCCCCAGCATTTT
CDR3aa: CASSQSRYNQPQHF

abundance: few
j_gene: TRBJ2-3
v_gene: TRBV28
d_gene: TRBD2
CDR3nt: TGTGCCAGCAGCAATAGCGGGATCAAAGATACGCAGTATTTT
CDR3aa: CASSNSGIKDTQYF

abundance: many
j_gene: TRBJ2-3
v_gene: TRBV29-1
d_gene: NA
CDR3nt: TGCAGCGCCAAGACGGGGCAGGTCAGATACACAGATACGCAGTATTTT
CDR3aa: CSAKTGQVRYTDTQYF

abundance: few
j_gene: TRBJ2-2
v_gene: TRBV5-1
d_gene: NA
CDR3nt: TGCGCCAGCAGCCCGGCCGGGCAGGCGAACACCGGGGAGCTGTTTTTT
CDR3aa: CASSPAGQANTGELFF

abundance: many
j_gene: TRBJ2-1
v_gene: TRBV5-1
d_gene: TRBD2
CDR3nt: TGCGCCAGCAGCTATAGCGGGATCTCCTACAATGAGCAGTTCTTC
CDR3aa: CASSYSGISYNEQFF

abundance: few
j_gene: TRBJ2-1
v_gene: TRBV27
d_gene: TRBD2
CDR3nt: TGTGCCAGCAGTCATAGCGGGGGGGCCTATGAGCAGTTCTTC
CDR3aa: CASSHSGGAYEQFF

abundance: NA
j_gene: TRBJ2-3
v_gene: TRBV20-1
d_gene: TRBD2
CDR3nt: TGCAGTGCTTGGGGGGGAGCAGATACGCAGTATTTT
CDR3aa: CSAWGGADTQYF

abundance: many
j_gene: TRBJ2-1
v_gene: TRBV29-1
d_gene: NA
CDR3nt: TGCAGCGCCCTCTTTGCGGAACGTAATGAGCAGTTCTTC
CDR3aa: CSALFAERNEQFF

abundance: many
j_gene: TRBJ1-6
v_gene: TRBV20-1
d_gene: NA
CDR3nt: TGCAGTGCTAGGGACAGTTTTAATTCACCCCTCCACTTT
CDR3aa: CSARDSFNSPLHF

abundance: NA
j_gene: TRBJ2-5
v_gene: TRBV4-1
d_gene: NA
CDR3nt: TGCGCCAGCAGCCAAGAGGGTAGGGTCGTACAGACCCAGTACTTC
CDR3aa: CASSQEGRVVQTQYF

abundance: many
j_gene: TRBJ1-6
v_gene: TRBV5-6
d_gene: NA
CDR3nt: TGTGCCAGCAGACGACAGATTAATTCACCCCTCCACTTT
CDR3aa: CASRRQINSPLHF

abundance: many
j_gene: TRBJ2-1
v_gene: TRBV20-1
d_gene: TRBD2
CDR3nt: TGCAGTGCTGGCGGACTAGCGGGAACACACAATGAGCAGTTCTTC
CDR3aa: CSAGGLAGTHNEQFF

abundance: few
j_gene: TRBJ1-3
v_gene: TRBV12-3/TRBV12-4
d_gene: NA
CDR3nt: TGTGCCAGCGTTTCGGAGGGGGGAAACACCATATATTTT
CDR3aa: CASVSEGGNTIYF

abundance: NA
j_gene: TRBJ2-2
v_gene: TRBV7-6
d_gene: NA
CDR3nt: TGTGCCAGCAGCAGCTCACCATCCGCGAACACCGGGGAGCTGTTTTTT
CDR3aa: CASSSSPSANTGELFF

abundance: NA
j_gene: TRBJ2-4
v_gene: TRBV20-1
d_gene: TRBD2
CDR3nt: TGCAGTGCTAGAGAGACTAGCGGGGATACCAAAAACATTCAGTACTTC
CDR3aa: CSARETSGDTKNIQYF

abundance: many
j_gene: TRBJ2-5
v_gene: TRBV2
d_gene: NA
CDR3nt: TGTGCCAGCACGGGCGACAGGTACCAAGAGACCCAGTACTTC
CDR3aa: CASTGDRYQETQYF

abundance: NA
j_gene: TRBJ1-6
v_gene: TRBV7-2
d_gene: NA
CDR3nt: TGTGCCAGCAGCTTTTACTTCCAATCCGGACAGCCCAGGCATGGCTATAATTCACCCCTCCACTTT
CDR3aa: CASSFYFQSGQPRHGYNSPLHF

abundance: NA
j_gene: TRBJ2-3
v_gene: TRBV27
d_gene: TRBD2
CDR3nt: TGTGCCAGCAGTACTAGGGTACTAGCGGGAGGGCCGGGGACAGATACGCAGTATTTT
CDR3aa: CASSTRVLAGGPGTDTQYF

abundance: NA
j_gene: TRBJ2-7
v_gene: TRBV5-1
d_gene: TRBD1
CDR3nt: TGCGCCAGCAGCTTGTGGGGGACAGGTGGCTACGAGCAGTACTTC
CDR3aa: CASSLWGTGGYEQYF

abundance: NA
j_gene: TRBJ2-5
v_gene: TRBV21-1
d_gene: NA
CDR3nt: TGTGCCAGCAGCAAAGCGAGGGCAGGGCAAGAGACCCAGTACTTC
CDR3aa: CASSKARAGQETQYF

abundance: few
j_gene: TRBJ2-3
v_gene: TRBV28
d_gene: NA
CDR3nt: TGTGCCAGCAGTTTAAGAGGGGAATTTCCAGATACGCAGTATTTT
CDR3aa: CASSLRGEFPDTQYF

abundance: NA
j_gene: TRBJ2-7
v_gene: TRBV5-1
d_gene: NA
CDR3nt: TGCGCCAGCAGAGCCCCAGGGGACACCCTTTTCGAGCAGTACTTC
CDR3aa: CASRAPGDTLFEQYF

abundance: NA
j_gene: TRBJ2-5
v_gene: TRBV9
d_gene: TRBD1
CDR3nt: TGTGCCAGCAGCGCGGAAGGACAGGGATCGGAGACCCAGTACTTC
CDR3aa: CASSAEGQGSETQYF

abundance: NA
j_gene: TRBJ1-1
v_gene: TRBV4-3
d_gene: NA
CDR3nt: TGCGCCAGCAGCCAAGATCGAGAGATAAGCATAAGCGGAGCTTTCTTT
CDR3aa: CASSQDREISISGAFF

abundance: NA
j_gene: TRBJ2-1
v_gene: TRBV2
d_gene: NA
CDR3nt: TGTGCCAGCAGTGACATTTTGGGGGGTAGCGCTGAGCAGTTCTTC
CDR3aa: CASSDILGGSAEQFF